This T cell receptor (beta chain) was sequenced in a study of cytomegalovirus exposure and HLA in healthy donors. Germline lookup yields CDR1 MNHEY and CDR2 SMNVEV (reference sequence). The CDR3 loop spans 15 amino acids. The V and J ends lost 2 bases and 4 bases respectively, with 12 bases between them. Study-wide results and caveats: Within an earlier analysis, most TCR beta V segments proved productive either about 90% or about 30% of the time. There were reportedly fewer N-insertions in an Asian-associated ancestry cluster than the roughly 680-donor mean, in a later analysis.

In the case of this clone: What it binds is unknown.

The PCR had 60 Vbeta and 13 Jbeta primers. The data were produced by immunoSEQ multiplex PCR, yet TCRdb's version contains in-frame clones alone and is incomplete. The sample yields 170,000 or so clones, just under 80% seen once. The chain couples TRBV27 to TRBJ2-1, with D hard to call. Input material: PBMCs. The clonotype was recovered from a woman aged 45-59 years in good health and CMV-seropositive. CDR3 coding DNA: TGTGCCAGCAGTTTAGGAGCAGTGAGTTACAATGAGCAGTTCTTC. The encoded protein is CASSLGAVSYNEQFF.